This TCR beta chain was sequenced during a study of blood T cell repertoires in COVID-19. Study-level background: The origin of the acute and convalescent COVID-19 samples was the United States, Italy and Spain.

Trimming removed 5 bases at V and 0 bases at J, with 15 bases between. Germline values: CDR1 SGHAT, CDR2 FQDESV (reference sequence). The CDR3 has 16 amino acids. The method was immunoSEQ multiplex PCR; TCRdb's version includes in-frame clones alone and lacks a portion of them. The data contain 80,000 to 90,000 clones, 65% to 90% of them singletons. The V and J genes are TRBV11-1 and TRBJ2-3, with D maybe TRBD1 (5 bases). The sequence came from a man older than 75 with active or convalescent COVID-19. The source material was peripheral blood. CDR3 region: CASSRGWLSSTDTQYF. In nucleotides, the CDR3 is TGTGCCAGCAGCAGGGGCTGGTTATCTAGCACAGATACGCAGTATTTT.